The clone carrying this T cell receptor (beta chain) came up a few times. Its antigen is still unknown. The data were taken from a study of cytomegalovirus exposure and HLA in healthy donors. At the level of the study: In a later analysis, it was reported that the roughly 120 validation repertoires had been produced on the same platform as the 700 or so repertoires belonging to the first cohort.

Produced via immunoSEQ multiplex PCR; TCRdb's table is partial and in-frame only. The repertoire holds over 110,000 clones, with approximately 86% as singletons. Study-wide results and limits: High sensitivity and specificity were reportedly achieved when the classifier diagnosed cytomegalovirus status.

V was pared by 5 bases and J by 4 bases, with 7 bases of the junction left unmatched. The CDR3 consists of 15 residues. Per the germline V gene, CDR1 is MNHNS and CDR2 is SASEGT. The chain links TRBV6-1 to TRBJ2-5; 10 nucleotides line up with TRBD1. The TCR was taken from a man in his late teens or twenties in good health and CMV-seropositive. The sequenced sample consisted of PBMCs. The CDR3 sequence is CASSRGQGIGETQYF. The CDR3 DNA reads TGTGCCAGCAGTAGGGGACAGGGGATTGGAGAGACCCAGTACTTC.